Listed below are T cell receptor beta chains from one sample, sequenced in a study of blood T cell repertoires in COVID-19. Generated by immunoSEQ multiplex PCR, the TCRdb table keeps only in-frame clones and is missing some. The table lists some 200,000 clones, under 95% of them singletons. The sequenced material came from peripheral blood. Receptors were obtained from a man younger than 40 with acute or convalescent COVID-19. Each CDR3 is given with its conserved first and last residue. Each record gives: D gene, V gene, clone size, J gene, CDR3 DNA, CDR3 protein. The D gene is left open where the match is weak. Rows may omit the clone size; those that give it use once, few, many or a size class.

D gene: .
V gene: TRBV27
clone size: once
J gene: TRBJ2-1
CDR3 DNA: TGTGCCAGCAGTTTACTCCGTAGCTCCTACAATGAGCAGTTCTTC
CDR3 protein: CASSLLRSSYNEQFF

D gene: .
V gene: TRBV7-3
clone size: .
J gene: TRBJ1-1
CDR3 DNA: TGTGCCAGCAGCCGGTCCCGGGAGAACACTGAAGCTTTCTTT
CDR3 protein: CASSRSRENTEAFF

D gene: .
V gene: TRBV7-3
clone size: .
J gene: TRBJ2-3
CDR3 DNA: TGTGCCAGCAGCTTAAATCCTTGGACTAGCACAGATACGCAGTATTTT
CDR3 protein: CASSLNPWTSTDTQYF

D gene: TRBD1
V gene: TRBV7-3
clone size: .
J gene: TRBJ1-1
CDR3 DNA: TGTGCCAGCAGCTTCGACAGGGGGAACACTGAAGCTTTCTTT
CDR3 protein: CASSFDRGNTEAFF

D gene: .
V gene: TRBV27
clone size: .
J gene: TRBJ1-1
CDR3 DNA: TGTGCCAGCAGTTTCAGCGGGAGCACTGAAGCTTTCTTT
CDR3 protein: CASSFSGSTEAFF

D gene: TRBD1
V gene: TRBV29-1
clone size: .
J gene: TRBJ1-1
CDR3 DNA: TGCAGCGTAAAGGACAGGGAAGGATGGGCTTTCTTT
CDR3 protein: CSVKDREGWAFF

D gene: TRBD1
V gene: TRBV27
clone size: .
J gene: TRBJ2-1
CDR3 DNA: TGTGCCAGCAGTTTATCGTGGACAGGGGGCTTCAATGAGCAGTTCTTC
CDR3 protein: CASSLSWTGGFNEQFF

D gene: .
V gene: TRBV7-9
clone size: .
J gene: TRBJ2-1
CDR3 DNA: TGTGCCGGAGCCAGGGTCTACAATGAGCAGTTCTTC
CDR3 protein: CAGARVYNEQFF

D gene: TRBD2
V gene: TRBV3-1/TRBV3-2
clone size: .
J gene: TRBJ2-4
CDR3 DNA: TGTGCCAGCAGCCAAGCCTACACCTCCCTGGGGGGGTGGGTAACCAAAAACATTCAGTACTTC
CDR3 protein: CASSQAYTSLGGWVTKNIQYF

D gene: TRBD1
V gene: TRBV5-1
clone size: .
J gene: TRBJ2-7
CDR3 DNA: TGCGCCAGCATGAGGGACAGCTCTTGGGAGCAGTACTTC
CDR3 protein: CASMRDSSWEQYF

D gene: TRBD2
V gene: TRBV7-8
clone size: .
J gene: TRBJ2-1
CDR3 DNA: TGTGCCAGCAGCCCGTGGGCCGGGACTAGCGGGGACAATGAGCAGTTCTTC
CDR3 protein: CASSPWAGTSGDNEQFF

D gene: TRBD1
V gene: TRBV28
clone size: once
J gene: TRBJ1-1
CDR3 DNA: TGTGCCAGCCTTCCCTGGACAGGAGGATTCATGAACACTGAAGCTTTCTTT
CDR3 protein: CASLPWTGGFMNTEAFF

D gene: .
V gene: TRBV5-1
clone size: .
J gene: TRBJ1-1
CDR3 DNA: TGCGCCAGCAGCGGAGACGGCGGTTCGGCTGAAGCTTTCTTT
CDR3 protein: CASSGDGGSAEAFF

D gene: TRBD1
V gene: TRBV10-3
clone size: once
J gene: TRBJ2-7
CDR3 DNA: TGTGCCATCAGTGAGTCACGGGACAGGGCCTACGAGCAGTACTTC
CDR3 protein: CAISESRDRAYEQYF

D gene: .
V gene: TRBV19
clone size: .
J gene: TRBJ2-1
CDR3 DNA: TGTGCCAGTAGTATCTGGGGAGCAGTCTACAATGAGCAGTTCTTC
CDR3 protein: CASSIWGAVYNEQFF

D gene: TRBD1
V gene: TRBV3-1/TRBV3-2
clone size: .
J gene: TRBJ2-3
CDR3 DNA: TGTGCCAGCAGCCAAGATGTCCCGGGACAGCTTACTTTAAGCACAGATACGCAGTATTTT
CDR3 protein: CASSQDVPGQLTLSTDTQYF